This is a list of T cell receptor beta chains from one sample in a study of blood T cell repertoires in COVID-19. Measured with immunoSEQ multiplex PCR; TCRdb has only the in-frame clones, and not every one. Among some 220,000 clones listed, 80% were seen once. Sequenced material: peripheral blood. All receptors come from a human donor in a cohort sampled during active COVID-19. Each CDR3 is given with its conserved first and last residue. The order of the fields is D gene, clone size, V gene, J gene, CDR3 protein, CDR3 DNA. D genes are given only for firm matches. Some rows mark clone size as missing; the rest say once, few, many or name a class of expanded clone.

NA,NA,TRBV5-4,TRBJ1-2,CASSLPGPLYGYTF,TGTGCCAGCAGCTTGCCAGGGCCCCTCTATGGCTACACCTTC
NA,few,TRBV24-1,TRBJ1-5,CATSDAAGNQPQHF,TGTGCCACCAGTGACGCGGCGGGCAATCAGCCCCAGCATTTT
TRBD2,once,TRBV7-2,TRBJ2-1,CASRPTSGRNEQFF,TGTGCCAGCAGACCAACTAGCGGGAGGAATGAGCAGTTCTTC
TRBD2,NA,TRBV5-1,TRBJ2-5,CASSLAAGGRETQYF,TGCGCCAGCAGCCTCGCGGCGGGAGGAAGAGAGACCCAGTACTTC
NA,once,TRBV7-8,TRBJ2-5,CASSLGQTGGGETQYF,TGTGCCAGCAGCTTAGGACAAACAGGGGGGGGTGAGACCCAGTACTTC
NA,NA,TRBV5-1,TRBJ2-2,CASSLAEDAGELFF,TGCGCCAGCAGCTTGGCCGAGGATGCCGGGGAGCTGTTTTTT
TRBD1,NA,TRBV4-2,TRBJ1-2,CASSQPGQSGGYTF,TGTGCCAGCAGCCAGCCGGGACAGTCTGGCGGCTACACCTTC
TRBD1,NA,TRBV7-9,TRBJ1-4,CASSTRDRGTATNEKLFF,TGTGCCAGCAGCACCCGGGACAGGGGAACGGCAACTAATGAAAAACTGTTTTTT
NA,NA,TRBV28,TRBJ2-2,CASGYSGNTGELFF,TGTGCCAGCGGATATAGCGGGAACACCGGGGAGCTGTTTTTT
NA,NA,TRBV4-3,TRBJ1-2,CASSQGPSDFRGYTF,TGCGCCAGCAGCCAAGGACCCTCGGATTTCAGGGGCTACACCTTC
NA,NA,TRBV9,TRBJ2-5,CASSVLNGGGETQYF,TGTGCCAGCAGCGTCCTTAACGGGGGTGGGGAGACCCAGTACTTC
TRBD2,NA,TRBV6-6,TRBJ2-5,CASSPGARSGRGETQYF,TGTGCCAGCAGTCCGGGGGCCCGAAGCGGGAGGGGGGAGACCCAGTACTTC
TRBD2,NA,TRBV6-5,TRBJ2-5,CASNLAGGETQYF,TGTGCCAGCAATCTAGCGGGTGGGGAGACCCAGTACTTC
TRBD1,NA,TRBV15,TRBJ2-7,CATSRASGTGAYEQYF,TGTGCCACCAGCAGAGCTTCCGGGACAGGTGCATACGAGCAGTACTTC
TRBD1,NA,TRBV3-1/TRBV3-2,TRBJ1-2,CASSQGRTGVYGYTF,TGTGCCAGCAGCCAAGGGCGGACAGGGGTCTATGGCTACACCTTC
TRBD1,NA,TRBV25-1,TRBJ2-7,CASGLLSGTGNYEQYF,TGTGCCAGCGGCCTCTTGTCCGGGACAGGGAACTACGAGCAGTACTTC
NA,NA,TRBV28,TRBJ1-5,CASRPGNSRYQPQHF,TGTGCCAGTAGGCCGGGAAACAGCCGGTATCAGCCCCAGCATTTT
NA,NA,TRBV28,TRBJ1-4,CASSSPGDEKLFF,TGTGCCAGCAGTTCACCGGGGGACGAAAAACTGTTTTTT
NA,NA,TRBV4-1,TRBJ1-2,CASSQGFAANYGYTF,TGCGCCAGCAGCCAAGGGTTCGCAGCTAACTATGGCTACACCTTC
TRBD2,NA,TRBV4-1,TRBJ2-2,CASSHQREGLPGELFF,TGCGCCAGCAGCCACCAGCGGGAGGGCCTCCCCGGGGAGCTGTTTTTT
TRBD1,NA,TRBV5-1,TRBJ2-5,CASSSGPGTGSETQYF,TGCGCCAGCAGCTCGGGTCCCGGGACAGGGTCAGAGACCCAGTACTTC
NA,NA,TRBV28,TRBJ2-3,CASRVPGDTQYF,TGTGCCAGCCGGGTCCCTGGGGATACGCAGTATTTT
TRBD1,NA,TRBV15,TRBJ2-7,CATSRDLSDRGRQYEQYF,TGTGCCACCAGCAGAGATCTCTCCGACAGGGGAAGGCAGTACGAGCAGTACTTC
NA,NA,TRBV29-1,TRBJ1-1,CSVELPADSEAFF,TGCAGCGTTGAGCTTCCCGCGGACAGCGAAGCTTTCTTT